The source of this TCR beta chain is a study of identical twins. Germline CDR1 SGHNT, CDR2 YYREEE (reference sequence). The CDR3 is 17 amino acids. After removal of 2 bases from V and 6 bases from J, the junction contained 6 bases not matched to a gene. Comments on this clonotype: Its antigen is still unknown.

Each CDR3 protein gets one entry after TCRdb re-called the 5' RACE reads with MiXCR. Of about 550,000 distinct CDR3 sequences listed, around 20% are singletons. General study results and limits: Models came in too low on out-of-frame TCR alpha sharing in monozygotic twins. Twin-shared out-of-frame alpha sequences showed excess low generation probability.

In addition, the sample was reused for a study of yellow fever vaccine responses in identical twins. That work contributes: Twins showed a vaccine T cell response that reportedly seemed partly convergent, partly personalized.

The source is a woman aged 18-29 years in good health. V gene TRBV5-4 combines with J gene TRBJ2-2, with 14 bases that match TRBD2. The sequenced sample was CD4+ T cells sorted from blood. The CDR3 coding sequence is TGTGCCAGCAGCTTCCCGGGACTAGCGGGAGTGGCCGGGGAGCTGTTTTTT. This translates into CASSFPGLAGVAGELFF.